This T cell receptor (beta chain) appears in the sequencing data of a study of T-cell reconstitution after alpha-beta-depleted transplantation in children. Findings and caveats of the study: In some patients, recipient T cells and intrathymic progenitors surviving conditioning explained high day-60 diversity.

This clonotype was recorded a few times. The target antigen is unknown. This CDR3 has 14 residues. Germline CDR1 and CDR2: SGHNT and YENEEA. The trim removed 4 bases at V and 3 bases at J, leaving 3 bases unmatched. Preparation of the TCRbeta library was carried out with unique molecular identifiers. Via MiXCR, TCRdb re-called the PCR reads, giving one row per CDR3 protein. This sample has tens of thousands of distinct CDR3 sequences; 15% to 20% occur once, and the top ten carry approximately 51%. This sample comprised PBMCs, mostly from graft donor cells, obtained 360 days after TCRalphabeta/CD19-depleted stem cell transplant. J is TRBJ2-7 and V is TRBV11-3, with 10 positions matching TRBD2. This receptor was taken from a male patient aged 2 to 9 who had a stem cell transplant for acute lymphoblastic leukemia, so the T cells may come from the graft donor. For the CDR3, the DNA is TGTGCCAGCAGCTATCTAGCGGGAGTCTACGAGCAGTACTTC. It is translated as CASSYLAGVYEQYF.